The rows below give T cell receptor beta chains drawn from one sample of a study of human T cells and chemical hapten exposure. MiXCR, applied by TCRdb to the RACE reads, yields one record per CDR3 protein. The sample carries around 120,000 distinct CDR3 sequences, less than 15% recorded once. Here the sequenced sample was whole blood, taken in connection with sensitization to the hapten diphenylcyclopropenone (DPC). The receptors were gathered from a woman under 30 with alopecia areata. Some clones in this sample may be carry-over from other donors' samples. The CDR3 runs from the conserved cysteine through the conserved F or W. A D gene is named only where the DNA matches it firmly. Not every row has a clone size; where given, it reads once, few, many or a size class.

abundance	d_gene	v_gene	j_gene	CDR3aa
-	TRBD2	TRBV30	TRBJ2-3	CAWRSPGLAGGRADTQYF
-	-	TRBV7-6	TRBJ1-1	CASSEGVWGTEAFF
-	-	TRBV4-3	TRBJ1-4	CASSQGLGSNEKLFF
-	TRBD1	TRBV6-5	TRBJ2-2	CASSSDRGQSGELFF
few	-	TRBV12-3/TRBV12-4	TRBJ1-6	CASSLTGPNSPLHF
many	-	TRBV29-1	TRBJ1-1	CSVGRVNTEAFF
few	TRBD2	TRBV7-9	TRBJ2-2	CASSSLAGWTTGELFF
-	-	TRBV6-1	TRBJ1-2	CASRTGVSYGYTF
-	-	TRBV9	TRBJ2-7	CASSVVGGAEQYF
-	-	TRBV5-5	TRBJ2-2	CASSLGTQGGELFF
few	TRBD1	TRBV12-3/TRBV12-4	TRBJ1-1	CASIQGAGTEAFF
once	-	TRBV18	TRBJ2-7	CASRRTGGEEQYF
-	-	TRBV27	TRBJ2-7	CASSGPYEQYF
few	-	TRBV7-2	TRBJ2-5	CASSFSVSGETQYF